This TCR beta chain was recovered during a study of blood T cell repertoires in COVID-19. The CDR3 spans 14 residues. Germline assignment: CDR1 MDHEN and CDR2 SYDVKM. V was pared by 2 bases and J by 6 bases, with 13 bases between. Produced via immunoSEQ multiplex PCR; TCRdb's table is partial and in-frame only. Of about 340,000 clones listed, under 95% are singletons. Enrollees, about 18 to 89 years old, lived in around 23 US areas. Material: PBMCs or T cells enriched from blood (not recorded which). The receptor's source is a woman under 40 who had recovered from COVID-19. The V call is TRBV28, the J call TRBJ1-2, with a possible D match to TRBD1 (5 bases). The CDR3 DNA reads TGTGCCAGCAGTTTACCCCCCGGGGGTGATGGCTACACCTTC. Translated: CASSLPPGGDGYTF.